The 11 T cell receptor beta chains below were found in one sample sequenced in a study of shared clonotypes between healthy human individuals (dated by TCRdb to the early 2020s). Receptors were amplified or captured by the immunoSEQ multiplex PCR assay. Not all clones reach the TCRdb copy of this immuneACCESS table, which keeps in-frame sequences only. Checked studies attribute under half of the gap to unresolved V genes and leave the rest unexplained. Within this sample are millions of clones, with 85% to 95% of them counted one time only. Of the sample, roughly 0.15% falls within the top ten clones. Specimen: naive CD4+ T cells sorted from blood. The cell subset or site label on this specimen signifies: CD45RA+ positively selected. Receptor source: a man between 18 and 35 years old in good health.

This clone has a single count. The V call is TRBV5-4, the J call TRBJ1-1; no firm D call. The CDR3 covers 12 residues. Germline lookup yields CDR1 SGHNT and CDR2 YYREEE (reference sequence). Between the trimmed V and J ends, which lost 5 bases and 3 bases, there was a span of 8 bases. This CDR3 reads CASSSDHTEAFF. In DNA, the CDR3 is TGTGCCAGCAGTTCGGACCACACTGAAGCTTTCTTT.

This clone was seen only once. This chain joins TRBV7-2 and TRBJ2-1, with TRBD2 matching over 8 bases. The CDR3 has 16 residues. CDR1 is SGHTA, CDR2 FQGNSA, per germline. V was pared by 0 bases and J by 3 bases, with 4 bases of the junction left unmatched. CDR3 region: CASSLAPGGGYNEQFF. The CDR3 DNA is TGTGCCAGCAGCTTAGCACCGGGAGGGGGCTACAATGAGCAGTTCTTC.

The chain uses TRBV7-2 and TRBJ2-7; D unclear. Trimming shortened V by 3 bases and J by 6 bases, and 12 bases separated the two germline ends. This CDR3 spans 13 amino acids. Germline V gene sequence: CDR1 SGHTA, CDR2 FQGNSA. CDR3 loop: CASSFPPSGEQYF. The DNA of the CDR3 is TGTGCCAGCAGCTTCCCACCATCAGGCGAGCAGTACTTC. Supplemented by reference TRBV7-2 and TRBJ2-7, the full variable domain reads GAGVSQSPSNKVTEKGKDVELRCDPISGHTALYWYRQSLGQGLEFLIYFQGNSAPDKSGLPSDRFSAERTGGSVSTLTIQRTQQEDSAVYLCASSFPPSGEQYFGPGTRLTVT.

The chain carries TRBV6-1 and TRBJ2-7, with D uncertain. This CDR3 region has 12 residues. Trimming left V 8 bases short and J 3 bases short, with 11 bases between. The V gene's germline CDR1 is MNHNS and CDR2 SASEGT. CDR3 amino acids: CASWADHYEQYF. CDR3 nucleotides: TGTGCCAGCTGGGCAGACCACTACGAGCAGTACTTC.

The chain employs TRBV18 and TRBJ1-2, with D uncertain. Germline-derived CDR1 and CDR2 are KGHSH and LQKENI. The CDR3 is 15 residues long. The V end lost 3 bases, the J end lost 0 bases, and 11 bases lay between the germline ends. In nucleotides, the CDR3 is TGTGCCAGCTCACCTACCACGAATGCTAACTATGGCTACACCTTC. Translating it yields CASSPTTNANYGYTF.

The gene calls are TRBV25-1 and TRBJ2-7; D perhaps matches TRBD2 (6 bases). Trimming took off 4 bases at V and 3 bases at J, with 13 bases between the two ends. This CDR3 is 14 amino acids long. Per germline, CDR1 MGHDK and CDR2 SYGVNS. The CDR3 loop is CASSVGLSSYEQYF. Written as DNA, the CDR3 is TGTGCCAGCAGTGTTGGACTATCCAGCTACGAGCAGTACTTC.

J is TRBJ2-1 and V is TRBV9, with unresolved D. V lost 7 bases and J 3 bases, leaving 11 bases between the germline ends. This CDR3 is built from 13 residues. Germline V gives CDR1 SGDLS, CDR2 YYNGEE. Here the CDR3 DNA reads TGTGCCAGCCCCCGTTACATCTACAATGAGCAGTTCTTC. Residues: CASPRYIYNEQFF.

The rearrangement links TRBV6-5 to TRBJ2-1; 8 nucleotides agree with TRBD1. CDR1 is MNHEY, CDR2 SVGAGI, per germline. There are 16 residues in the CDR3. V trimming: 1 base; J trimming: 8 bases; junction bases outside the gene matches: 10. In DNA form, the CDR3 reads TGTGCCAGCAGTTACTTCTACGGACAGGGAAAGGATGAGCAGTTCTTC. Its protein is CASSYFYGQGKDEQFF.

The chain is built from TRBV28 and TRBJ1-6; D gene unclear. The germline V and J ends were trimmed by 5 bases and 12 bases, with 14 bases remaining between them. Germline V CDR1 and CDR2: MDHEN, SYDVKM. The CDR3 length is 13 residues. CDR3 nucleotide sequence: TGTGCCAGCAGTCAAACCCGGGGAGGACCCCTCCACTTT. It encodes CASSQTRGGPLHF.

V and J are TRBV7-2 and TRBJ2-1, with 8 bases that match TRBD1. V lost 5 bases and J lost 4; bases outside the gene matches: 7. The CDR3 runs 15 residues. In germline, CDR1 is SGHTA, CDR2 FQGNSA. The CDR3 nucleotides are TGTGCCAGCAGCATAGGGACAGGCATTTACAATGAGCAGTTCTTC. As protein: CASSIGTGIYNEQFF.

The rearrangement links TRBV28 to TRBJ1-3; maybe TRBD1 (5 bases). This CDR3 region has 15 residues. Germline assignment: CDR1 MDHEN and CDR2 SYDVKM. V lost 7 bases and J lost 4, with 17 bases in between. CDR3 region: CASTSGTLQGNTIYF. The CDR3 DNA sequence: TGTGCCAGCACCTCCGGGACCTTACAAGGAAACACCATATATTTT.